The 25 T cell receptor beta chains below were found in one sample sequenced in a study of shared clonotypes between healthy human individuals. Assay: immunoSEQ multiplex PCR; the TCRdb copy retains only in-frame clones and omits some. This sample carries approximately 2.3 million clones, 93% of them seen once, and the ten largest clones take roughly 0.36%. Material for sequencing was naive CD4+ T cells from PBMCs. Subset here: CD45RA+ positively selected. These receptors came from a man between 18 and 35 years old in good health. Some clones in this sample may be carry-over from other donors' samples.

The chain recombines TRBV19 with TRBJ2-3, with 11 bases fitting TRBD2. The CDR3 sequence is 15 residues long. The germline gives CDR1 LNHDA, CDR2 SQIVND (reference sequence). J was trimmed by 3 bases and V by 4 bases; bases with no gene match: 3. The CDR3 loop is CASSNSGRATDTQYF. Written as DNA, the CDR3 is TGTGCCAGTAGTAATAGCGGGAGGGCGACAGATACGCAGTATTTT.

This chain links TRBV25-1 with TRBJ1-3, with D possibly TRBD1 on 6 matching bases. The V end was cut by 8 bases, the J end by 0 bases, with 14 bases between. CDR3 length equals 15 residues. CDR1 MGHDK and CDR2 SYGVNS come from the germline V gene. As DNA, the CDR3 is TGTGCCAGCGCGGCTACAGGGAACTCTGGAAACACCATATATTTT. Amino acids: CASAATGNSGNTIYF.

The CDR3 DNA reads as TGTGCCAGCAGTCTAAGTATAAATCAGCCCCAGCATTTT. Protein product: CASSLSINQPQHF. The chain employs TRBV2 and TRBJ1-5; D remains unclear. Germline CDR1 and CDR2: SNHLY and FYNNEI. Trimming cost V 5 bases and J 4 bases, with 9 bases left between them. CDR3 length: 13 amino acids.

The rearrangement joins TRBV9 to TRBJ2-1; D not resolved. V gave up 2 bases and J gave up 7 bases, with 13 bases separating them. Germline V CDR1 and CDR2: SGDLS, YYNGEE. The CDR3 is 14 amino acids. The CDR3 loop reads CASSVGRVGNEQFF. The CDR3, as DNA: TGTGCCAGCAGCGTTGGACGAGTGGGGAATGAGCAGTTCTTC.

Comment on this clone: Different DNA sequences within this sample yield the same CDR3. The chain uses TRBV6-5 and TRBJ1-2; D is ambiguous. V was clipped by 8 bases and J by 1 base, with 11 bases between them. This CDR3 has 13 residues. Germline values: CDR1 MNHEY, CDR2 SVGAGI. CDR3 in amino acids: CASRRDNNYGYTF. CDR3 in DNA: TGTGCCAGCCGCCGCGACAATAACTATGGCTACACCTTC.

The rearrangement links TRBV7-7 to TRBJ2-1, with no clear D. The CDR3 is made up of 13 amino acids. Germline CDR1 is SSHAT and CDR2 is FNYEAQ (reference sequence). The germline V and J ends were trimmed by 5 bases and 5 bases, with 10 bases remaining between them. CDR3 DNA sequence: TGTGCCAGCAGCCCCCTAGGCCACAATGAGCAGTTCTTC. It yields the protein CASSPLGHNEQFF.

The chain combines TRBV9 with TRBJ1-5, with a weak D call TRBD1 (5 bases). This CDR3 has 16 amino acids. Germline CDR1 SGDLS, CDR2 YYNGEE. Trimming took off 3 bases at V and 2 bases at J, with 15 bases between the two ends. The CDR3: CASSGGDPGGNQPQHF. The CDR3 nucleotides are TGTGCCAGCAGCGGAGGGGACCCCGGGGGCAATCAGCCCCAGCATTTT.

This clone has a single count. The chain links TRBV6-1 to TRBJ2-1; D gene uncertain. The germline gives CDR1 MNHNS, CDR2 SASEGT. Trimming stripped 4 bases from V and 8 bases from J, with 21 bases between. The CDR3 length is 16 residues. CDR3 DNA: TGTGCCAGCAGTGGACGACAAAGGGCCCCCTTTCATGAGCAGTTCTTC. This sequence encodes CASSGRQRAPFHEQFF.

The chain employs TRBV9 and TRBJ2-1; D may be TRBD1 (6 bases). CDR1 and CDR2 from the germline V gene are SGDLS and YYNGEE. V lost 4 bases, J lost 4 bases, and 12 bases lay in between. The CDR3 spans 14 residues. Written as DNA, the CDR3 is TGTGCCAGCAGCAGGCAGGGGTTATACAATGAGCAGTTCTTC. Translating gives CASSRQGLYNEQFF.

The V call is TRBV30, the J call TRBJ2-7; unclear D gene. The ends were cut back, 2 bases at V and 4 bases at J, with 9 bases in the middle. There are 12 residues in the CDR3. Germline loops: CDR1 GTSNPN, CDR2 SVGIG (reference sequence). CDR3 in DNA: TGTGCCTGGAGTCGGGCAGTTTACGAGCAGTACTTC. Translating gives CAWSRAVYEQYF.

The V gene is TRBV7-8, the J gene TRBJ2-5, with 7 bases identical to TRBD2. The CDR3 extends over 15 amino acids. Germline assignment: CDR1 SGHVS and CDR2 FQNEAQ. J gave up 4 bases and V 3 bases, and 8 bases lay outside the gene matches. The CDR3 is CASSFGLDLLETQYF. CDR3 sequence (DNA): TGTGCCAGCAGCTTTGGACTAGATCTTCTAGAGACCCAGTACTTC. Full variable domain (remainder filled in from reference TRBV7-8 and TRBJ2-5): GAGVSQSPRYKVAKRGQDVALRCDPISGHVSLFWYQQALGQGPEFLTYFQNEAQLDKSGLPSDRFFAERPEGSVSTLKIQRTQQEDSAVYLCASSFGLDLLETQYFGPGTRLLVL.

The rearrangement uses TRBV6-6 and TRBJ1-5; D is perhaps TRBD1 (5 bases). V gave up 6 bases and J gave up 5 bases, with 11 bases separating them. CDR1 and CDR2 from the germline V gene are MNHNY and SVGAGI (reference sequence). The CDR3 sequence is 13 residues long. The CDR3 protein is CASRDRRDQPQHF. In nucleotides, the CDR3 is TGTGCCAGCAGGGACCGCAGGGATCAGCCCCAGCATTTT.

J is TRBJ1-4 and V is TRBV7-9; 8 bases match TRBD1. Germline V gene sequence: CDR1 SEHNR, CDR2 FQNEAQ (reference sequence). The J segment lost 6 bases and the V segment lost 2 bases, leaving 5 bases of the junction unmatched. The CDR3 is 15 residues long. CDR3 region: CASSLNLDRDEKLFF. The CDR3 DNA sequence: TGTGCCAGCAGCTTAAATCTGGACAGGGATGAAAAACTGTTTTTT.

The chain uses TRBV10-3 and TRBJ1-2; 9 bases map to TRBD1. There are 13 residues in the CDR3. The V segment lost 11 bases and the J segment 2 bases; nucleotides outside the gene matches: 6. Germline V gives CDR1 ENHRY, CDR2 SYGVKD. The CDR3 is CAATGTGNYGYTF. CDR3 coding DNA: TGTGCCGCAACCGGGACAGGGAACTATGGCTACACCTTC.

The V and J genes are TRBV2 and TRBJ1-4; tentatively, D is TRBD1 (5 bases). This CDR3 spans 13 amino acids. V was trimmed by 7 bases and J by 5 bases, leaving 11 bases between them. From germline, CDR1 is SNHLY and CDR2 FYNNEI. The CDR3: CASKPQGNEKLFF. Written as DNA, the CDR3 is TGTGCCAGCAAACCGCAGGGCAATGAAAAACTGTTTTTT.

In regard to this clone: The same CDR3 also results from other DNA sequences found in this sample. The V gene is TRBV5-4, the J gene TRBJ2-3; no definite D call. The CDR3 consists of 14 residues. The V and J ends lost 0 bases and 2 bases respectively, with 7 bases between them. Germline V lookup: CDR1 SGHNT, CDR2 YYREEE (reference sequence). The DNA for the CDR3 is TGTGCCAGCAGCTTGGGGGGATCCACAGATACGCAGTATTTT. Translating it yields CASSLGGSTDTQYF.

J is TRBJ1-2 and V is TRBV7-2, with D unresolved. V was pared by 5 bases and J by 7 bases, with 29 bases between. The CDR3 is 18 amino acids. The V gene's germline CDR1 is SGHTA and CDR2 FQGNSA. As DNA, the CDR3 is TGTGCCAGCAGCCCCGGGAATTTTCGGGGAGGAAGGTCGGGTGGCTACACCTTC. Translation: CASSPGNFRGGRSGGYTF.

The chain uses TRBV11-1 and TRBJ1-1; the D gene is possibly TRBD1 (5 bases). The V gene lost 5 bases and the J gene lost 4 bases, with 11 bases spanning the gap. The CDR3 spans 13 residues. Germline CDR1 and CDR2: SGHAT and FQDESV (reference sequence). CDR3 protein: CASSPGVGTEAFF. CDR3 DNA sequence: TGTGCCAGCAGCCCGGGGGTTGGCACTGAAGCTTTCTTT.

V gene TRBV4-1 combines with J gene TRBJ2-3; no firm D call. V lost 0 bases, J lost 6 bases, and 10 bases lay in between. This CDR3 has 14 amino acids. The V gene's germline CDR1 is MGHRA and CDR2 YSYEKL. CDR3 nucleotides: TGCGCCAGCAGCCAAGATGGACGGATGGATACGCAGTATTTT. Its translation is CASSQDGRMDTQYF.

The chain combines TRBV7-9 with TRBJ2-5; possibly TRBD1 for D (6 bases). The CDR3 has 15 amino acids. Germline V gives CDR1 SEHNR, CDR2 FQNEAQ (reference sequence). V lost 10 bases, J lost 2 bases, and 20 bases lay in between. The chain's CDR3 is CAITLAGTFQETQYF. CDR3 sequence (DNA): TGTGCCATCACCCTAGCAGGGACATTTCAAGAGACCCAGTACTTC.

The DNA of the CDR3 is TGTGCCAGCTCACCACGGGACAGGGTTAGGTCGTATGGCTACACCTTC. Its translation is CASSPRDRVRSYGYTF. This chain joins TRBV18 and TRBJ1-2; 9 bases map to TRBD1. Looked up from germline, CDR1 is KGHSH and CDR2 is LQKENI. The CDR3 covers 16 residues. With V trimmed by 1 base and J by 5 bases, 8 bases remained unmatched.

The rearrangement links TRBV28 to TRBJ1-2, with no clear D. CDR3 length: 14 residues. The germline V gene encodes CDR1 MDHEN and CDR2 SYDVKM. Trimming took off 1 base at V and 5 bases at J, with 11 bases between the two ends. Here the CDR3 DNA reads TGTGCCAGCAGTTTATCGGCAGAAGTTTATGGCTACACCTTC. Translating it yields CASSLSAEVYGYTF.

This chain links TRBV5-1 with TRBJ2-1; the D is unclear. The germline V gene has CDR1 SGHRS and CDR2 YFSETQ. The CDR3 spans 15 residues. With 7 bases removed from V and 1 base from J, the gap between germline ends came to 15 bases. CDR3 sequence (DNA): TGCGCCAGCGGCCCAACGGACCCATCCTACAATGAGCAGTTCTTC. It is translated as CASGPTDPSYNEQFF.

Only a few counts were recorded for this clone. The CDR3 loop is CASSLFPGREGYTF. For the CDR3, the DNA is TGTGCCAGCAGTTTATTCCCAGGGAGGGAGGGCTACACCTTC. The chain recombines TRBV28 with TRBJ1-2, with D possibly being TRBD1 (5 bases). Per germline, CDR1 MDHEN and CDR2 SYDVKM. V was cut by 1 base and J by 8 bases, with 14 bases left in between. The CDR3 has 14 amino acids.

The V call is TRBV9, the J call TRBJ2-7; possible D gene TRBD1, 5 bases. The CDR3 consists of 15 residues. V was cut by 0 bases and J by 6 bases, with 16 bases left in between. Germline CDR1 reads SGDLS; CDR2 reads YYNGEE. This CDR3 reads CASSVVPGPPVEQYF. The CDR3 nucleotides read TGTGCCAGCAGCGTAGTTCCAGGGCCCCCCGTCGAGCAGTACTTC.